What follows describes a single T cell receptor (beta chain). Its antigen is currently unknown. The table came from immunoSEQ multiplex PCR; TCRdb's copy has only in-frame clones and leaves some out. The data hold under 65,000 clones, with approximately 95% observed a single time. This specimen belongs to a study of cytomegalovirus exposure and HLA in healthy donors. The germline gives CDR1 MNHEY, CDR2 SVGAGI. The CDR3 is 13 residues long. Deletions cut 8 bases from V and 2 bases from J, with 13 bases between. The study's findings and limits: With high specificity and sensitivity, the classifier reportedly diagnosed cytomegalovirus status. The CMV antigen specificity of a few CMV-associated chains was confirmed through in vitro analysis. Rarity characterized most TCR sequences, yet some public TCRs appeared in many donors. Some TCR beta chains (164 of them) were listed as cytomegalovirus-associated.

The rearrangement uses TRBV6-5 and TRBJ2-7; possible D gene TRBD1, 5 bases. This clonotype was obtained from a woman under 30 in good health and CMV-seropositive. The material sequenced was PBMCs. The CDR3 reads CASSATAAYEQYF. CDR3 nucleotide sequence: TGTGCCAGCTCTGCGACAGCCGCCTACGAGCAGTACTTC.